These 21 T cell receptor beta chains were all obtained from the same sample, sequenced in a study of blood T cell repertoires in COVID-19. Only in-frame clones appear in the TCRdb table, and some are missing; sequencing was by immunoSEQ multiplex PCR. Of some 330,000 clones listed, approximately 87% were seen once; the top ten hold 3.5% to 4.5%. Sequenced: peripheral blood. These receptors were obtained from a woman in her 50s with active or convalescent COVID-19.

The chain links TRBV7-2 to TRBJ1-2; D gene ambiguous. CDR1 SGHTA and CDR2 FQGNSA come from the germline V gene. V was clipped by 10 bases and J by 2 bases, with 17 bases between them. The CDR3 spans 14 residues. The CDR3 DNA sequence: TGTGCCACCAGTCCGACACCGCAAAACTATGGCTACACCTTC. Translated: CATSPTPQNYGYTF.

The rearrangement uses TRBV5-1 and TRBJ1-3, with D perhaps matching TRBD1 (5 bases). Germline V gene sequence: CDR1 SGHRS, CDR2 YFSETQ. The V end was cut by 4 bases, the J end by 0 bases, with 8 bases between. This CDR3 is 14 amino acids long. The CDR3 loop is CASSLQDSGNTIYF. CDR3 DNA: TGCGCCAGCAGCCTACAGGACTCTGGAAACACCATATATTTT.

Written as DNA, the CDR3 is TGTGCCACCAGTGACCCCGGGACTAGCGGGGGGATCTACTACAATGAGCAGTTCTTC. Translated, it gives CATSDPGTSGGIYYNEQFF. The chain couples TRBV24-1 to TRBJ2-1; 15 bases are a match to TRBD2. Germline loops: CDR1 KGHDR, CDR2 SFDVKD. Losses at the gene ends were 4 bases for V and 3 bases for J; bases not matched to a gene: 9. The CDR3 is 19 amino acids.

The V call is TRBV19, the J call TRBJ1-6, with a possible D match to TRBD1 (5 bases). This CDR3 region has 16 residues. Germline V lookup: CDR1 LNHDA, CDR2 SQIVND (reference sequence). V was clipped by 3 bases and J by 0 bases, with 9 bases between them. CDR3 nucleotide sequence: TGTGCCAGTAGTATGCAGGGCAGCTCCTATAATTCACCCCTCCACTTT. Residues: CASSMQGSSYNSPLHF.

The gene calls are TRBV12-3 or TRBV12-4 and TRBJ1-2; 7 bases align to TRBD1. The CDR3 extends over 13 amino acids. J gave up 6 bases and V 3 bases, and 4 bases lay outside the gene matches. The CDR3 is CASSLRQGDGYTF. The CDR3 nucleotides are TGTGCCAGCAGTTTGAGACAGGGCGATGGCTACACCTTC.

The CDR3 DNA reads TGTGCCAGCACCAACCCGGGACAGGGGTCCACCGGGGAGCTGTTTTTT. Its translation: CASTNPGQGSTGELFF. The rearrangement joins TRBV21-1 to TRBJ2-2; the table's D call TRBD1 went unverified against the DNA. TRBV21-1 is described as a pseudogene. The CDR3 covers 16 residues.

CDR3 nucleotides: TGTGCCAGCAGTAGGGCAACGGGACAGGATGGCTACACCTTC. It yields the protein CASSRATGQDGYTF. The chain employs TRBV6-5 and TRBJ1-2, with 8 nucleotides matching TRBD1. This CDR3 region has 14 residues. V lost 5 bases to trimming and J lost 6 bases; unmatched junction nucleotides: 8. Germline V lookup: CDR1 MNHEY, CDR2 SVGAGI.

The V gene is TRBV5-5, the J gene TRBJ2-7; 7 positions match TRBD1. V was clipped by 0 bases and J by 7 bases; unmatched bases: 7. CDR3 length equals 14 residues. The germline CDR1 and CDR2 sequences are SGHKS and YYEKEE (reference sequence). The CDR3 loop reads CASSLAIATGEQYF. The CDR3 nucleotides are TGTGCCAGCAGCTTGGCCATCGCGACAGGGGAGCAGTACTTC.

The genes are TRBV7-2 and TRBJ1-6; 9 bases fit TRBD1. The CDR3 spans 15 residues. Trimming cost V 5 bases and J 10 bases; bases outside gene matches: 9. Germline CDR1 and CDR2: SGHTA and FQGNSA. CDR3: CASSPRTGEGSPLHF. The CDR3 nucleotides read TGTGCCAGCAGCCCCAGGACAGGGGAAGGGTCACCCCTCCACTTT.

The chain joins TRBV18 to TRBJ1-3, with 7 bases that match TRBD1. Germline CDR1 and CDR2: KGHSH and LQKENI. The CDR3 is made up of 16 amino acids. J was trimmed by 4 bases and V by 3 bases; bases with no gene match: 9. The CDR3 DNA reads as TGTGCCAGCTCACCTCTAGGGGACAGTCTCGGAAACACCATATATTTT. The encoded protein is CASSPLGDSLGNTIYF.

This chain links TRBV24-1 with TRBJ2-1, with 7 positions matching TRBD1. The CDR3 extends over 16 amino acids. Unmatched junction bases numbered 14, after V lost 4 bases and J lost 9 bases. Germline V lookup: CDR1 KGHDR, CDR2 SFDVKD. The chain's CDR3 is CATSEHGNRGTGEQFF. As DNA, the CDR3 is TGTGCCACCAGTGAACACGGAAACAGGGGAACGGGTGAGCAGTTCTTC.

The chain employs TRBV18 and TRBJ1-1; D not certain. V lost 0 bases to trimming and J lost 6 bases, with 14 bases between them. The CDR3 runs to 15 residues. Germline lookup yields CDR1 KGHSH and CDR2 LQKENI. In DNA, the CDR3 is TGTGCCAGCTCACCACCGAAAGACACAGCATCTGAAGCTTTCTTT. As protein: CASSPPKDTASEAFF. Looking up the rest from reference TRBV18 and TRBJ1-1 gives the full variable domain: NAGVMQNPRHLVRRRGQEARLRCSPMKGHSHVYWYRQLPEEGLKFMVYLQKENIIDESGMPKERFSAEFPKEGPSILRIQQVVRGDSAAYFCASSPPKDTASEAFFGQGTRLTVV.

The chain recombines TRBV20-1 with TRBJ1-2; TRBD1 matches 7 bases. The CDR3 length is 11 residues. Germline CDR1 is DFQATT and CDR2 is SNEGSKA (reference sequence). V shed 3 bases, J shed 6 bases, and the junction held 1 base outside the gene matches. The CDR3 is CSARTGNGYTF. Written as DNA, the CDR3 is TGCAGTGCTAGGACAGGGAATGGCTACACCTTC.

V gene TRBV7-8 combines with J gene TRBJ2-3; D unresolved. The CDR3 extends over 14 amino acids. Trimming pared 1 base from V and 2 bases from J, leaving 7 bases between. The V gene's germline CDR1 is SGHVS and CDR2 FQNEAQ. This CDR3 is CASSLEQTTDTQYF. The CDR3 bases are TGTGCCAGCAGCTTAGAACAGACCACAGATACGCAGTATTTT.

This sequence joins TRBV3-1 (or the pseudogene TRBV3-2) and TRBJ1-6, with D unclear. Between the trimmed V and J ends, which lost 0 bases and 3 bases, there was a span of 12 bases. This CDR3 comprises 17 residues. From germline, CDR1 is LGHDT and CDR2 YNNKEL (reference sequence). CDR3 protein: CASSQEGQRHYNSPLHF. The CDR3 nucleotides read TGTGCCAGCAGCCAAGAGGGTCAGAGACACTATAATTCACCCCTCCACTTT.

Here the CDR3 reads CAWTEGIGRQPQHF. In nucleotides, the CDR3 is TGTGCCTGGACGGAGGGAATAGGTAGGCAGCCCCAGCATTTT. The J gene is TRBJ1-5, the V gene TRBV30; D call uncertain. Germline V gene data show CDR1 as GTSNPN and CDR2 as SVGIG (reference sequence). CDR3 length equals 14 residues. V was trimmed by 4 bases and J by 7 bases, leaving 17 bases between them.

As for this clone: A read error may account for a junction end that differs from germline. The chain has TRBV30 and TRBJ2-1, with 14 bases that match TRBD2. Germline V gene sequence: CDR1 GTSNPN, CDR2 SVGIG (reference sequence). This CDR3 is 17 amino acids long. The CDR3 DNA reads TGTGCCGGGAGACTAGCGGGAGGGCTGATATTAAAAAATGAGCAGTTCTTC. Amino acid sequence: CAGRLAGGLILKNEQFF.

The chain couples TRBV29-1 to TRBJ1-1, with 10 bases aligning to TRBD1. The CDR3 is 15 amino acids. Germline V gene lookup returns CDR1 SQVTM and CDR2 ANQGSEA. V was clipped by 4 bases and J by 1 base; unmatched bases: 6. For the CDR3, the DNA is TGCAGCGTTGGGGGACAGGGGAGTCGGAACACTGAAGCTTTCTTT. Protein product: CSVGGQGSRNTEAFF.

J is TRBJ2-6 and V is TRBV7-2, with a possible D match to TRBD1 (6 bases). V shed 1 base and J shed 3 bases, with 10 bases lying between them. CDR3 length: 16 residues. Germline V CDR1 and CDR2: SGHTA, FQGNSA. CDR3 region: CASSLVGAYGANVLTF. CDR3 in DNA: TGTGCCAGCAGCTTAGTGGGGGCTTATGGGGCCAACGTCCTGACTTTC.

V and J are TRBV30 and TRBJ1-3; 8 bases match TRBD1. This CDR3 is 15 amino acids long. Germline-derived CDR1 and CDR2 are GTSNPN and SVGIG (reference sequence). The V gene end was trimmed by 2 bases and the J gene end by 2 bases; junction bases not matched to a gene: 5. CDR3 region: CAWSPADRAGNTIYF. The CDR3 nucleotides are TGTGCCTGGAGTCCTGCGGACAGGGCTGGAAACACCATATATTTT.

The CDR3 DNA sequence: TGTGCCAGCAGTGAAAATTCGGCTTTGGCGGGCGGGAGGGCCCAGACCCAGTACTTC. It codes for CASSENSALAGGRAQTQYF. The chain recombines TRBV6-1 with TRBJ2-5, with TRBD2 matching 9 bases. Germline CDR1 and CDR2: MNHNS and SASEGT. The CDR3 is 19 residues long. V was pared by 2 bases and J by 6 bases, with 19 bases of the junction left unmatched.